A selection of T cell receptor beta chains follows, all from one sample in a study of blood T cell repertoires in COVID-19. Some clones are missing from TCRdb's copy, which holds only in-frame ones; the method was immunoSEQ multiplex PCR. The data contain about 270,000 clones, about 91% of them seen just once; the ten biggest clones take up less than 3.5%. Sequencing input: PBMCs or T cells enriched from blood (not recorded which). Receptors originate from a man in his forties who had been exposed to COVID-19. Each CDR3 is given with its conserved first and last residue. D genes are given only for firm matches. Clone size is stated in some rows and not others, as once, few, many or a class when expanded.

J gene: TRBJ2-1; D gene: TRBD2; clone size: NA; CDR3 length: 16; V gene: TRBV7-3; CDR3 DNA: TGTGCCAGCAGCTTATTAGGCGGGAGCTCCTACAATGAGCAGTTCTTC; CDR3 protein: CASSLLGGSSYNEQFF
J gene: TRBJ1-2; D gene: TRBD1; clone size: NA; CDR3 length: 16; V gene: TRBV19; CDR3 DNA: TGTGCCAGTAGTTCCGTCGGCAGGGGGCAACACTATGGCTACACCTTC; CDR3 protein: CASSSVGRGQHYGYTF
J gene: TRBJ1-4; D gene: TRBD1; clone size: NA; CDR3 length: 13; V gene: TRBV9; CDR3 DNA: TGTGCCAGCAGTGCAGGGGGCGATGAAAAACTGTTTTTT; CDR3 protein: CASSAGGDEKLFF
J gene: TRBJ1-5; D gene: NA; clone size: NA; CDR3 length: 15; V gene: TRBV7-2; CDR3 DNA: TGTGCCAGCAGCTTCCTAGCGGCAAGCAATCAGCCCCAGCATTTT; CDR3 protein: CASSFLAASNQPQHF
J gene: TRBJ2-2; D gene: TRBD2; clone size: NA; CDR3 length: 19; V gene: TRBV13; CDR3 DNA: TGTGCCAGCAGCTTAATTCAGGGACTACCTACATTGAACACCGGGGAGCTGTTTTTT; CDR3 protein: CASSLIQGLPTLNTGELFF
J gene: TRBJ2-7; D gene: NA; clone size: once; CDR3 length: 13; V gene: TRBV7-6; CDR3 DNA: TGTGCCAGCAGCTTACAACCAGACTACGAGCAGTACTTC; CDR3 protein: CASSLQPDYEQYF
J gene: TRBJ2-1; D gene: TRBD2; clone size: NA; CDR3 length: 17; V gene: TRBV27; CDR3 DNA: TGTGCCAGCAGTTTCGAGCCTGGTAGCGGGAGGCCGAATGAGCAGTTCTTC; CDR3 protein: CASSFEPGSGRPNEQFF
J gene: TRBJ1-1; D gene: NA; clone size: NA; CDR3 length: 14; V gene: TRBV19; CDR3 DNA: TGTGCCAGTAGCATCGCCGGACAGATTCCTGAAGCTTTCTTT; CDR3 protein: CASSIAGQIPEAFF
J gene: TRBJ2-7; D gene: TRBD1; clone size: NA; CDR3 length: 13; V gene: TRBV5-1; CDR3 DNA: TGCGCCAGCAGCTCGACAGGGTTAAACGAGCAGTACTTC; CDR3 protein: CASSSTGLNEQYF
J gene: TRBJ1-1; D gene: NA; clone size: NA; CDR3 length: 14; V gene: TRBV18; CDR3 DNA: TGTGCCAGCTCACCACTGAGGGAGGGCACTGAAGCTTTCTTT; CDR3 protein: CASSPLREGTEAFF
J gene: TRBJ1-1; D gene: NA; clone size: NA; CDR3 length: 13; V gene: TRBV7-2; CDR3 DNA: TGTGCCAGCAGCTTAACACCGAACACTGAAGCTTTCTTT; CDR3 protein: CASSLTPNTEAFF
J gene: TRBJ2-1; D gene: TRBD2; clone size: NA; CDR3 length: 14; V gene: TRBV5-3; CDR3 DNA: TGTGCCAGAAGCGGGACTAGCCCATACAATGAGCAGTTCTTC; CDR3 protein: CARSGTSPYNEQFF
J gene: TRBJ2-7; D gene: TRBD2; clone size: NA; CDR3 length: 15; V gene: TRBV28; CDR3 DNA: TGTGCCAGCAGTCCGGGAGCGGGAGACTCCTACGAGCAGTACTTC; CDR3 protein: CASSPGAGDSYEQYF
J gene: TRBJ2-1; D gene: NA; clone size: NA; CDR3 length: 17; V gene: TRBV27; CDR3 DNA: TGTGCCAGCACCAGAGGGACTCCCCTTTCCTCCTACAATGAGCAGTTCTTC; CDR3 protein: CASTRGTPLSSYNEQFF
J gene: TRBJ1-6; D gene: NA; clone size: NA; CDR3 length: 14; V gene: TRBV5-4; CDR3 DNA: TGTGCCAGCAGTGGGGGGTGGCCATATTCACCCCTCCACTTT; CDR3 protein: CASSGGWPYSPLHF
J gene: TRBJ1-1; D gene: NA; clone size: NA; CDR3 length: 18; V gene: TRBV9; CDR3 DNA: TGTGCCAGCAGCGCACAATTTCTAGGGCAGGGACAAAACACTGAAGCTTTCTTT; CDR3 protein: CASSAQFLGQGQNTEAFF
J gene: TRBJ2-1; D gene: TRBD2; clone size: NA; CDR3 length: 15; V gene: TRBV6-5; CDR3 DNA: TGTGCCAGCAGTTGGACTAGCGGGAGGGCCAATGAGCAGTTCTTC; CDR3 protein: CASSWTSGRANEQFF
J gene: TRBJ2-3; D gene: TRBD2; clone size: NA; CDR3 length: 16; V gene: TRBV3-1/TRBV3-2; CDR3 DNA: TGTGCCAGCACCCACGGGGTTAGCGGGAGCAGTGATACGCAGTATTTT; CDR3 protein: CASTHGVSGSSDTQYF
J gene: TRBJ2-5; D gene: NA; clone size: NA; CDR3 length: 14; V gene: TRBV5-4; CDR3 DNA: TGTGCCAGCAGCTTTTTGGACAGTAAAGAGACCCAGTACTTC; CDR3 protein: CASSFLDSKETQYF
J gene: TRBJ2-1; D gene: TRBD2; clone size: NA; CDR3 length: 15; V gene: TRBV9; CDR3 DNA: TGTGCCAGCAGCACAGCGGGAGGAACCTACAATGAGCAGTTCTTC; CDR3 protein: CASSTAGGTYNEQFF
J gene: TRBJ1-3; D gene: NA; clone size: NA; CDR3 length: 15; V gene: TRBV19; CDR3 DNA: TGTGCCAGTAGTATAGGCGGGGGGAACGGAAACACCATATATTTT; CDR3 protein: CASSIGGGNGNTIYF
J gene: TRBJ1-5; D gene: NA; clone size: NA; CDR3 length: 15; V gene: TRBV7-9; CDR3 DNA: TGTGCCAGCAGCTCTAATGTCCAAATAAACCAGCCCCAGCATTTT; CDR3 protein: CASSSNVQINQPQHF
J gene: TRBJ2-7; D gene: NA; clone size: few; CDR3 length: 14; V gene: TRBV5-8; CDR3 DNA: TGTGCCAGCAGCTTGGAGGTGGCGCCGGGGGAGCAGTACTTC; CDR3 protein: CASSLEVAPGEQYF
J gene: TRBJ2-2; D gene: NA; clone size: NA; CDR3 length: 13; V gene: TRBV7-9; CDR3 DNA: TGTGCCAGCAGCTCCTCGAGCACCGGGGAGCTGTTTTTT; CDR3 protein: CASSSSSTGELFF
J gene: TRBJ1-4; D gene: TRBD1; clone size: NA; CDR3 length: 19; V gene: TRBV7-9; CDR3 DNA: TGTGCCAGCAGCTTCATCTCGGACAGGGCACCCGCCGTGGAAGAAAAACTGTTTTTT; CDR3 protein: CASSFISDRAPAVEEKLFF
J gene: TRBJ2-1; D gene: TRBD2; clone size: NA; CDR3 length: 15; V gene: TRBV7-3; CDR3 DNA: TGTGCCAGCAGCTTACAGTTAGCGGGATACAATGAGCAGTTCTTC; CDR3 protein: CASSLQLAGYNEQFF
J gene: TRBJ2-7; D gene: NA; clone size: NA; CDR3 length: 13; V gene: TRBV30; CDR3 DNA: TGTGCCTGGAGTGTACTACTTAACTACGAGCAGTACTTC; CDR3 protein: CAWSVLLNYEQYF
J gene: TRBJ2-1; D gene: TRBD2; clone size: NA; CDR3 length: 19; V gene: TRBV7-9; CDR3 DNA: TGTGCCAGCAGCGCTTACCTAGCGGGAGGGACGAGCTCCTACAATGAGCAGTTCTTC; CDR3 protein: CASSAYLAGGTSSYNEQFF
J gene: TRBJ1-2; D gene: NA; clone size: NA; CDR3 length: 12; V gene: TRBV28; CDR3 DNA: TGTGCCAGCAGCTCTACAGGCCTTGGCTACACCTTC; CDR3 protein: CASSSTGLGYTF
J gene: TRBJ1-2; D gene: TRBD1; clone size: NA; CDR3 length: 15; V gene: TRBV19; CDR3 DNA: TGTGCCAGTAGTCAGGGGGACGCCAGTAACTATGGCTACACCTTC; CDR3 protein: CASSQGDASNYGYTF
J gene: TRBJ2-1; D gene: TRBD2; clone size: NA; CDR3 length: 15; V gene: TRBV7-9; CDR3 DNA: TGTGCCAGCAGCTTATCCCGGGCCGGGGGGAATGAGCAGTTCTTC; CDR3 protein: CASSLSRAGGNEQFF
J gene: TRBJ2-2; D gene: NA; clone size: NA; CDR3 length: 14; V gene: TRBV6-5; CDR3 DNA: TGTGCCAGCAGTTACTCTAGCGACACCGGGGAGCTGTTTTTT; CDR3 protein: CASSYSSDTGELFF
J gene: TRBJ2-7; D gene: NA; clone size: once; CDR3 length: 12; V gene: TRBV7-2; CDR3 DNA: TGTGCCAGCAGCTCCCCCCAGTGGGAGCAGTACTTC; CDR3 protein: CASSSPQWEQYF
J gene: TRBJ2-7; D gene: TRBD1; clone size: NA; CDR3 length: 15; V gene: TRBV6-5; CDR3 DNA: TGTGCCAGCAGTTACCCGGGACAGGGGTCCCACGAGCAGTACTTC; CDR3 protein: CASSYPGQGSHEQYF
J gene: TRBJ2-1; D gene: TRBD2; clone size: NA; CDR3 length: 15; V gene: TRBV5-4; CDR3 DNA: TGTGCCAGCAGCGTACCTACTAGCGGGAGCGGCGAGCAGTTCTTC; CDR3 protein: CASSVPTSGSGEQFF
J gene: TRBJ1-1; D gene: TRBD1; clone size: NA; CDR3 length: 16; V gene: TRBV19; CDR3 DNA: TGTGCCAGTAGTATGATATCGGAGCCAGGGGGCACTGAAGCTTTCTTT; CDR3 protein: CASSMISEPGGTEAFF
J gene: TRBJ2-7; D gene: TRBD2; clone size: NA; CDR3 length: 19; V gene: TRBV7-9; CDR3 DNA: TGTGCCAGCAGCCACCCACCGGGACTAGCGGGAAGGAGGCCCTACGAGCAGTACTTC; CDR3 protein: CASSHPPGLAGRRPYEQYF
J gene: TRBJ1-6; D gene: NA; clone size: NA; CDR3 length: 15; V gene: TRBV3-1/TRBV3-2; CDR3 DNA: TGTGCCAGCCGCCTCTATGGAGGGGATAATTCACCCCTCCACTTT; CDR3 protein: CASRLYGGDNSPLHF
J gene: TRBJ1-4; D gene: NA; clone size: NA; CDR3 length: 16; V gene: TRBV20-1; CDR3 DNA: TGCAGTGCTAGTTTGTTGGCGCCGGGGGTAGGGGAAAAACTGTTTTTT; CDR3 protein: CSASLLAPGVGEKLFF
J gene: TRBJ2-7; D gene: TRBD1; clone size: NA; CDR3 length: 15; V gene: TRBV11-2; CDR3 DNA: TGTGCCAGCAGCCTGACCCGGGACAGGGACTACGAGCAGTACTTC; CDR3 protein: CASSLTRDRDYEQYF
J gene: TRBJ2-5; D gene: TRBD2; clone size: NA; CDR3 length: 15; V gene: TRBV2; CDR3 DNA: TGTGCCAGCAGCGGGACTAGCGGGAGCCAAGAGACCCAGTACTTC; CDR3 protein: CASSGTSGSQETQYF
J gene: TRBJ2-1; D gene: NA; clone size: NA; CDR3 length: 14; V gene: TRBV10-3; CDR3 DNA: TGTGCCATCAGTGGAAGGGGGACCGACAATGAGCAGTTCTTC; CDR3 protein: CAISGRGTDNEQFF
J gene: TRBJ2-3; D gene: NA; clone size: NA; CDR3 length: 16; V gene: TRBV4-1; CDR3 DNA: TGCGCCAGCAGCCAAGGGCAAAGAACCTCCGGAGGGCCAGAGTATTTT; CDR3 protein: CASSQGQRTSGGPEYF
J gene: TRBJ2-7; D gene: NA; clone size: NA; CDR3 length: 15; V gene: TRBV9; CDR3 DNA: TGTGCCAGCAGCGTAGAGGATAGCGGCTTCTACGAGCAGTACTTC; CDR3 protein: CASSVEDSGFYEQYF
J gene: TRBJ1-1; D gene: NA; clone size: NA; CDR3 length: 15; V gene: TRBV5-1; CDR3 DNA: TGCGCCAGCAGCTTGGACAGGGTAAAGAACACTGAAGCTTTCTTT; CDR3 protein: CASSLDRVKNTEAFF
J gene: TRBJ1-5; D gene: TRBD1; clone size: NA; CDR3 length: 15; V gene: TRBV19; CDR3 DNA: TGTGCCAGTAGTACGGACAGGGGGCGGATTCAGCCCCAGCATTTT; CDR3 protein: CASSTDRGRIQPQHF
J gene: TRBJ1-5; D gene: NA; clone size: once; CDR3 length: 17; V gene: TRBV3-1/TRBV3-2; CDR3 DNA: TGTGCCAGCAGCCAAGATCGGGGTTTAGCCAGCAATCAGCCCCAGCATTTT; CDR3 protein: CASSQDRGLASNQPQHF
J gene: TRBJ2-2; D gene: TRBD1; clone size: NA; CDR3 length: 15; V gene: TRBV24-1; CDR3 DNA: TGTGCCACCAGTGACGGGACAGAGAACACCGGGGAGCTGTTTTTT; CDR3 protein: CATSDGTENTGELFF
J gene: TRBJ1-6; D gene: NA; clone size: NA; CDR3 length: 14; V gene: TRBV7-3; CDR3 DNA: TGTGCCAGCAGCTTAAATACAGCTAATTCACCCCTCCACTTT; CDR3 protein: CASSLNTANSPLHF
J gene: TRBJ1-6; D gene: NA; clone size: NA; CDR3 length: 16; V gene: TRBV9; CDR3 DNA: TGTGCCAGCAGCGTAGAACTAACAGGGCGTAATTCACCCCTCCACTTT; CDR3 protein: CASSVELTGRNSPLHF
J gene: TRBJ2-1; D gene: TRBD2; clone size: NA; CDR3 length: 19; V gene: TRBV18; CDR3 DNA: TGTGCCAGCTCACCTGCGACTAGCGGCCCTAAGAGCTCCTACAATGAGCAGTTCTTC; CDR3 protein: CASSPATSGPKSSYNEQFF
J gene: TRBJ2-2; D gene: NA; clone size: once; CDR3 length: 14; V gene: TRBV23-1; CDR3 DNA: TGCGCCAGCAATCCTAGCAGGAACACCGGGGAGCTGTTTTTT; CDR3 protein: CASNPSRNTGELFF
J gene: TRBJ1-2; D gene: NA; clone size: NA; CDR3 length: 16; V gene: TRBV9; CDR3 DNA: TGTGCCAGCAGCACGGGGGCTGCCGGGGGGAACTATGGCTACACCTTC; CDR3 protein: CASSTGAAGGNYGYTF
J gene: TRBJ1-4; D gene: TRBD1; clone size: NA; CDR3 length: 15; V gene: TRBV19; CDR3 DNA: TGTGCCAGTAGTGGACCAGGGGGCGCCGAGGAAAAACTGTTTTTT; CDR3 protein: CASSGPGGAEEKLFF
J gene: TRBJ1-5; D gene: NA; clone size: NA; CDR3 length: 14; V gene: TRBV28; CDR3 DNA: TGTGCCAGCAATGGGGAGTATAGCAATCAGCCCCAGCATTTT; CDR3 protein: CASNGEYSNQPQHF
J gene: TRBJ1-4; D gene: TRBD1; clone size: NA; CDR3 length: 16; V gene: TRBV27; CDR3 DNA: TGTGCCAGCAGTTTAGGTCCAACAGGGGTAAATGAAAAACTGTTTTTT; CDR3 protein: CASSLGPTGVNEKLFF
J gene: TRBJ2-1; D gene: NA; clone size: NA; CDR3 length: 12; V gene: TRBV12-3/TRBV12-4; CDR3 DNA: TGTGCCAGCAGTTATACTAGCTCCCTCGGCTTCTTC; CDR3 protein: CASSYTSSLGFF
J gene: TRBJ1-1; D gene: NA; clone size: NA; CDR3 length: 13; V gene: TRBV12-3/TRBV12-4; CDR3 DNA: TGTGCCAGCACCGTCGGATGGGGGGGTGAAGCTTTCTTT; CDR3 protein: CASTVGWGGEAFF